The rows below give T cell receptor beta chains drawn from one sample of a study of spatial heterogeneity in lung cancer. MiXCR was run by TCRdb on the 5' RACE reads, yielding one entry per CDR3 protein. The table shows more than 95,000 distinct CDR3 sequences, with more than 9% occurring only once. This specimen consisted of PBMCs, obtained at follow-up. These TCRs come from a male donor with early-stage non-small cell lung cancer. The CDR3 runs from the conserved cysteine through the conserved F or W.

v_call cdr3_aa
TRBV5-6 CASSLAGAGVTYEQYF
TRBV5-1 CASSFGRGNSPLHF
TRBV19 CASSDTNTGELFF
TRBV20-1 CSASGDLSYEQYF
TRBV5-1 CASSFWGFEGPNYGYTF
TRBV5-1 CASSLGGQGALWTQYF
TRBV9 CASSPGRSTDTQYF
TRBV5-1 CASSLARLVDEQYF
TRBV19 CASSIRGRSPDTEAFF
TRBV19 CASSRTGGNYGYTF
TRBV29-1 CSVGVPYEQYF
TRBV9 CASSVGTSGTYEQYF
TRBV5-6 CASSWKMGSGNTIYF
TRBV7-9 CASSLRVSTDTQYF
TRBV7-3 CASSFNSELTDTQYF